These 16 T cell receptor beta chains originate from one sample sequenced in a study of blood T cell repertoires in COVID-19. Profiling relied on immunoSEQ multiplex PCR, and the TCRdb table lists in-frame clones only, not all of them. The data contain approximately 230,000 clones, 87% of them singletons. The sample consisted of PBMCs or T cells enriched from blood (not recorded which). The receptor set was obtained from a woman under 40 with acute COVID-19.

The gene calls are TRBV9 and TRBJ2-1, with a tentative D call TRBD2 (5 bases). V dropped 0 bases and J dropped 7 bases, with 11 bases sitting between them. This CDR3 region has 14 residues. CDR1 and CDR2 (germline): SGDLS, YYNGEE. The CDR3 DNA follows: TGTGCCAGCAGCGTAGACCTAGCTGGAAATGAGCAGTTCTTC. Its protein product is CASSVDLAGNEQFF.

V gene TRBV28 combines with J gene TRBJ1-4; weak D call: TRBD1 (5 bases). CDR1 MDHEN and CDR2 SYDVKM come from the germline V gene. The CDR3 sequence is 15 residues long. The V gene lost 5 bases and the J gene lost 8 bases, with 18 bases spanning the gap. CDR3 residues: CASSGLGGVWEKLFF. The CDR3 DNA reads TGTGCCAGCAGTGGTCTTGGGGGGGTGTGGGAAAAACTGTTTTTT.

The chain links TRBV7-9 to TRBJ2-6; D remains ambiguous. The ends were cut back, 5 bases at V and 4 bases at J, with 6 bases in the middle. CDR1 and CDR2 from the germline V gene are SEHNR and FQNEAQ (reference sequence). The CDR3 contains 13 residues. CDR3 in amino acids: CASSPPGANVLTF. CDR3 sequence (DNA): TGTGCCAGCAGCCCCCCGGGGGCCAACGTCCTGACTTTC.

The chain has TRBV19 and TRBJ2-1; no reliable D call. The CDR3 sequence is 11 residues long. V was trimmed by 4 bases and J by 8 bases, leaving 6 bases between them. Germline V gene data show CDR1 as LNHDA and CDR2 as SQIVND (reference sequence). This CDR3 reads CASSRSDEQFF. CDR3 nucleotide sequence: TGTGCCAGTAGTAGAAGCGATGAGCAGTTCTTC.

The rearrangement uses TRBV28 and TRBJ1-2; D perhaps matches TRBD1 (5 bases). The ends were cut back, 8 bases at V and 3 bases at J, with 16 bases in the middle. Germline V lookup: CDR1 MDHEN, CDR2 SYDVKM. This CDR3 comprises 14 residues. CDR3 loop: CASGGFPDHYGYTF. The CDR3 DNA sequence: TGTGCCAGCGGGGGGTTTCCGGACCACTATGGCTACACCTTC.

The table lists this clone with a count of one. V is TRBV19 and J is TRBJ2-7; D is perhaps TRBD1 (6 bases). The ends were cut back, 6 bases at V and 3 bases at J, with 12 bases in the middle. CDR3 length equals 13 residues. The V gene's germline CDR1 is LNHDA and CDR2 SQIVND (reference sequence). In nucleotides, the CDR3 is TGTGCCAGTAGCGACAGGCCCCACTACGAGCAGTACTTC. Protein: CASSDRPHYEQYF.

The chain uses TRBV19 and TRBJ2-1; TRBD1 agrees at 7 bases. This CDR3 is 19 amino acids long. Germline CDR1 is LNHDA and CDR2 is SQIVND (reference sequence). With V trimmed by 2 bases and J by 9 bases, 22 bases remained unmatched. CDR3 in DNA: TGTGCCAGTAGTATATCCTCCGGGACAGTTAGGCAGAGGGTTAGTGAGCAGTTCTTC. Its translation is CASSISSGTVRQRVSEQFF.

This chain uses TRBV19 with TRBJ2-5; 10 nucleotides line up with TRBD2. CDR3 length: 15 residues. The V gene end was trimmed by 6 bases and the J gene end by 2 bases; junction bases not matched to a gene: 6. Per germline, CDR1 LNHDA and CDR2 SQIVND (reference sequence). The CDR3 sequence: CASSDLAGVQETQYF. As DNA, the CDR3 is TGTGCCAGTAGCGATCTAGCGGGGGTACAAGAGACCCAGTACTTC.

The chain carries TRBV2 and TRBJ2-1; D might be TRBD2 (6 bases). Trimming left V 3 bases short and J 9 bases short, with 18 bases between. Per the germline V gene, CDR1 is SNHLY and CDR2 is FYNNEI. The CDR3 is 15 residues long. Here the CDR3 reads CASSETATRLGEQFF. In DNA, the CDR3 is TGTGCCAGCAGTGAGACTGCGACTAGATTAGGTGAGCAGTTCTTC.

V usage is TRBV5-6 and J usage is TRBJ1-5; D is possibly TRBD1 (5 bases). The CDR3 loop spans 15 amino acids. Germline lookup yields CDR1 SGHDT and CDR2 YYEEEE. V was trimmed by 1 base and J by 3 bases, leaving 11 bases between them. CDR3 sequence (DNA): TGTGCCAGCAGCTTGACCGGGGGGGACAATCAGCCCCAGCATTTT. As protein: CASSLTGGDNQPQHF.

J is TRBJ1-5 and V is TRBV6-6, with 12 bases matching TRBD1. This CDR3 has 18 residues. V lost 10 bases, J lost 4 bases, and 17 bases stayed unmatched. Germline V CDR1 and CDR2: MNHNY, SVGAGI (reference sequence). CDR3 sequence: CATRRLGDRGPLNQPQHF. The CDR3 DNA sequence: TGTGCCACCAGACGACTAGGGGACAGGGGGCCCCTTAATCAGCCCCAGCATTTT.

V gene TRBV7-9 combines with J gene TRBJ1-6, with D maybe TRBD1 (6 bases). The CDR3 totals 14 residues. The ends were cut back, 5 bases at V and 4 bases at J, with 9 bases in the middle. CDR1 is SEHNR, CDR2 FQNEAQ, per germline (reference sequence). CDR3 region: CASSRGGYNSPLHF. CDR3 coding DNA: TGTGCCAGCAGCAGAGGGGGTTATAATTCACCCCTCCACTTT.

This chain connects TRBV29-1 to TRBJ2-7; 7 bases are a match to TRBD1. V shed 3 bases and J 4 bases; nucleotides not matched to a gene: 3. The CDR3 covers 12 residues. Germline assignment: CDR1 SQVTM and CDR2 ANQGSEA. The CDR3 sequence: CSVEKQGYEQYF. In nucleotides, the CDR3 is TGCAGCGTTGAGAAACAGGGGTACGAGCAGTACTTC.

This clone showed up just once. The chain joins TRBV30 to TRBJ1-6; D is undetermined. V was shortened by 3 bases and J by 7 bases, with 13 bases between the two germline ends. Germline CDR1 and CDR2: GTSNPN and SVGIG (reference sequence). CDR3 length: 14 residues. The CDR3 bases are TGTGCCTGGAGCCCCGGGAGAGGAAATTCACCCCTCCACTTT. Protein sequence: CAWSPGRGNSPLHF. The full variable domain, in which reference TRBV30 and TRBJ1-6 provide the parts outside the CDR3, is SQTIHQWPATLVQPVGSPLSLECTVEGTSNPNLYWYRQAAGRGLQLLFYSVGIGQISSEVPQNLSASRPQDRQFILSSKKLLLSDSGFYLCAWSPGRGNSPLHFGNGTRLTVT.

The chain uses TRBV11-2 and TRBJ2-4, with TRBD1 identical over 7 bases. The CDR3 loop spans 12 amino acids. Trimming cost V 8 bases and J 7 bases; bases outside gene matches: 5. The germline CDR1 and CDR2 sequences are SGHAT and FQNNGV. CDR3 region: CASEGARNIQYF. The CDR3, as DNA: TGTGCCAGCGAGGGGGCTAGGAACATTCAGTACTTC.

The CDR3 is CASSVLAGGNNEQFF. CDR3 DNA sequence: TGTGCCAGCAGCGTGCTCGCGGGGGGGAACAATGAGCAGTTCTTC. The V call is TRBV9, the J call TRBJ2-1; TRBD2 matches 9 bases. V shed 2 bases, J shed 5 bases, and the junction held 5 bases outside the gene matches. The germline V gene has CDR1 SGDLS and CDR2 YYNGEE. This CDR3 has 15 amino acids.